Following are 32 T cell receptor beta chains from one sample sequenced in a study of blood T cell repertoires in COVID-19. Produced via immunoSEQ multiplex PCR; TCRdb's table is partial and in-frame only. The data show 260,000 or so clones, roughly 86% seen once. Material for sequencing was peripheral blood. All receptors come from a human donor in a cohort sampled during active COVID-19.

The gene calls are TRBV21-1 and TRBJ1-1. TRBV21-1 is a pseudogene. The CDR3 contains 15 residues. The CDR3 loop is CASSKGRVPNTEAFF. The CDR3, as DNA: TGTGCCAGCAGCAAAGGGAGGGTTCCGAACACTGAAGCTTTCTTT.

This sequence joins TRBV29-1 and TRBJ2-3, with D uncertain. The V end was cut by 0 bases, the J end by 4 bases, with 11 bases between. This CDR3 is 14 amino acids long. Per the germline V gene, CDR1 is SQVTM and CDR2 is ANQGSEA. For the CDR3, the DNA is TGCAGCGTTGAAGATAGGCGGCGTGCAGATACGCAGTATTTT. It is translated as CSVEDRRRADTQYF.

The CDR3 is CASSQGRTGGNEQFF. CDR3 bases: TGTGCCAGCAGCCAAGGGCGGACAGGGGGGAATGAGCAGTTCTTC. The gene calls are TRBV3-1 (or the pseudogene TRBV3-2) and TRBJ2-1; 10 bases fit TRBD1. The V gene's germline CDR1 is LGHDT and CDR2 YNNKEL (reference sequence). V gave up 1 base and J gave up 7 bases; unmatched junction bases: 4. This CDR3 region has 15 residues.

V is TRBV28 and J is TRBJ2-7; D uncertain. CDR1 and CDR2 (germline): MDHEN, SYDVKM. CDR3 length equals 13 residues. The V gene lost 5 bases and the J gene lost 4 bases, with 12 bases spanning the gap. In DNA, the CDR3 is TGTGCCAGCAGTCTACCCCAAAAGTACGAGCAGTACTTC. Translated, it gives CASSLPQKYEQYF.

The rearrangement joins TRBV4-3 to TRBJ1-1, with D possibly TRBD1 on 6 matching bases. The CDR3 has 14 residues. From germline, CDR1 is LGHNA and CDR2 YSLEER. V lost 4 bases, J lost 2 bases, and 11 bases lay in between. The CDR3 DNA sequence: TGCGCCAGCAGCCTGCTACAGGGAAACACTGAAGCTTTCTTT. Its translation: CASSLLQGNTEAFF.

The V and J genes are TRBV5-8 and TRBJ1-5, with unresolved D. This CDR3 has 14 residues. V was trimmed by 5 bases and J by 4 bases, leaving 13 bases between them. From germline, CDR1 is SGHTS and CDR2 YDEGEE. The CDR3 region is CASSLRSRNQPQHF. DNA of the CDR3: TGTGCCAGCAGTCTCCGGTCCCGGAATCAGCCCCAGCATTTT. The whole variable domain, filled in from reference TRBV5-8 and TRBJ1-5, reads EAGVTQSPTHLIKTRGQQATLRCSPISGHTSVYWYQQALGLGLQFLLWYDEGEERNRGNFPPRFSGRQFPNYSSELNVNALELEDSALYLCASSLRSRNQPQHFGDGTRLSIL.

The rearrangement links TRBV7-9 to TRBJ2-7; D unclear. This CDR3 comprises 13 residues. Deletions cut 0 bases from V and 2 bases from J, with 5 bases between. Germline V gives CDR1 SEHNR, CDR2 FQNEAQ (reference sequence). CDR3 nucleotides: TGTGCCAGCAGCTTAGCGGCCCCCTACGAGCAGTACTTC. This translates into CASSLAAPYEQYF.

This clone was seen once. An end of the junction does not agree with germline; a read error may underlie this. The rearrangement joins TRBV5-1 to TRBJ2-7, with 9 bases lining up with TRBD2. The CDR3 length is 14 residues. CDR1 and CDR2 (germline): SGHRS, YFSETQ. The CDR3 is CATSGGSGSYEQYF. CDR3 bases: TGCGCCACCAGCGGGGGGAGTGGCTCCTACGAGCAGTACTTC.

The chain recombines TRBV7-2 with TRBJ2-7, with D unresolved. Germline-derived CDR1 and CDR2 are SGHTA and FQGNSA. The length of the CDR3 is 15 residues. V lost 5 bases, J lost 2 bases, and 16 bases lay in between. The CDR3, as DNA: TGTGCCAGCAGCCTATTACCAGCGTTGACCTACGAGCAGTACTTC. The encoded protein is CASSLLPALTYEQYF.

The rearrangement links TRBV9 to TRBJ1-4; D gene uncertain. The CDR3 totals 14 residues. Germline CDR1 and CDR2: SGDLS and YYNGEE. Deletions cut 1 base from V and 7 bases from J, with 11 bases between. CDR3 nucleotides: TGTGCCAGCAGCGTAAGTTCAGGAAGTGAAAAACTGTTTTTT. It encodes CASSVSSGSEKLFF.

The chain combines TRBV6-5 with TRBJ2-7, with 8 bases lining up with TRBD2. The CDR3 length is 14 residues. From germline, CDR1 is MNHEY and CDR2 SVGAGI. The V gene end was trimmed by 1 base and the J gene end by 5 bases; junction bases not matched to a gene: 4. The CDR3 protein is CASSYLAGGDEQYF. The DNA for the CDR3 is TGTGCCAGCAGTTACTTGGCGGGAGGAGACGAGCAGTACTTC.

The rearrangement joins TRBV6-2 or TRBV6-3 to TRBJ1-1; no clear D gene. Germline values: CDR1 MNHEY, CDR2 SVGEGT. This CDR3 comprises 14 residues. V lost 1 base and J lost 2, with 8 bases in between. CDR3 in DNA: TGTGCCAGCAGTTACTTTGGCACCAACACTGAAGCTTTCTTT. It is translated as CASSYFGTNTEAFF.

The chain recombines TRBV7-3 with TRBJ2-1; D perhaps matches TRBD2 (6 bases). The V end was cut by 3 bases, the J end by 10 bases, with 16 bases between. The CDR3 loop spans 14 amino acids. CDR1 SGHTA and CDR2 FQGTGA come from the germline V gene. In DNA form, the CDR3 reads TGTGCCAGCAGCTTGACACGGGAGTCCGAGGAGCAGTTCTTC. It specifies CASSLTRESEEQFF. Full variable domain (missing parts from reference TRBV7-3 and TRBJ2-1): GAGVSQTPSNKVTEKGKYVELRCDPISGHTALYWYRQSLGQGPEFLIYFQGTGAADDSGLPNDRFFAVRPEGSVSTLKIQRTERGDSAVYLCASSLTRESEEQFFGPGTRLTVL.

The CDR3 loop reads CATSDTDRGNQPQHF. CDR3 in DNA: TGTGCCACCAGTGATACCGACAGGGGGAATCAGCCCCAGCATTTT. This chain joins TRBV24-1 and TRBJ1-5; 9 nucleotides line up with TRBD1. The V gene end was trimmed by 3 bases and the J gene end by 4 bases; junction bases not matched to a gene: 3. The CDR3 is 15 residues long. CDR1 and CDR2 from the germline V gene are KGHDR and SFDVKD.

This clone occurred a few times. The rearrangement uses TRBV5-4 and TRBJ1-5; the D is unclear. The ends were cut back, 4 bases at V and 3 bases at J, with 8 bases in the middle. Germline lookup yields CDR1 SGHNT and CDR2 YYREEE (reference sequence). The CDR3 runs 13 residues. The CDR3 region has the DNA TGTGCCAGCAGCCCGGTCAACAATCAGCCCCAGCATTTT. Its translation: CASSPVNNQPQHF.

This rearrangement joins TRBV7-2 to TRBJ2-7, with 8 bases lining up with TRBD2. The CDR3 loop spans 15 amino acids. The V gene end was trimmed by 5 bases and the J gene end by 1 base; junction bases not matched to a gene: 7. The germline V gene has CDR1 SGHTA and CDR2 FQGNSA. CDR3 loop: CASSPGRGWSYEQYF. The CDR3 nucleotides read TGTGCCAGCAGCCCCGGGAGGGGATGGTCCTACGAGCAGTACTTC.

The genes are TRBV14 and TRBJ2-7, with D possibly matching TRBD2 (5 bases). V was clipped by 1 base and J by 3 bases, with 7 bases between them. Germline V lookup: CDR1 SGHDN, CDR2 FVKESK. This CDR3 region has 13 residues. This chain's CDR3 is CASSQAAGYEQYF. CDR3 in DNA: TGTGCCAGCAGCCAAGCTGCGGGCTACGAGCAGTACTTC.

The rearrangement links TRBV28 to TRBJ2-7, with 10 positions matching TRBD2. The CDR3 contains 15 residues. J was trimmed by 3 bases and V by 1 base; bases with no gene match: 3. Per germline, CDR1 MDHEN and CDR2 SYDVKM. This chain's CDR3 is CASSLSTSGDYEQYF. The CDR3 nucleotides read TGTGCCAGCAGTTTATCTACTAGCGGGGACTACGAGCAGTACTTC.

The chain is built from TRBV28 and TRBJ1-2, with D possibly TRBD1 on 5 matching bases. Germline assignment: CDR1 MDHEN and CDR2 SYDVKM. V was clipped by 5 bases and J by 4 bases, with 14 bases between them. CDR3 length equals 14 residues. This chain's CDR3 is CASSHYSGLYGYTF. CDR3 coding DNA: TGTGCCAGCAGTCACTATTCAGGGCTCTATGGCTACACCTTC.

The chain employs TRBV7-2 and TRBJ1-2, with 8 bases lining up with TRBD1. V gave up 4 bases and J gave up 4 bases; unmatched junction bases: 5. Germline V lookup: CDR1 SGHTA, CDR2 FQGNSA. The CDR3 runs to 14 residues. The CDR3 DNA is TGTGCCAGCAGCTCAAGACAGGGGACCTATGGCTACACCTTC. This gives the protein CASSSRQGTYGYTF.

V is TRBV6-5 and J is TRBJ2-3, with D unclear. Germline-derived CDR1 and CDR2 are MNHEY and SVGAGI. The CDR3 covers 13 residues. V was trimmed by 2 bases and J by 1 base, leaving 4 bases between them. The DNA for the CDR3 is TGTGCCAGCAGTTACCTCCGCACAGATACGCAGTATTTT. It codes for CASSYLRTDTQYF.

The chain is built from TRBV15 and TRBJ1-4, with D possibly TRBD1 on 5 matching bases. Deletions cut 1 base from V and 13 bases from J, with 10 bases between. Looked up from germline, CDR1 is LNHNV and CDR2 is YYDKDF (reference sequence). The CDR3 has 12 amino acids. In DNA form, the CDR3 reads TGTGCCACCAGCAGAGTTTCCGGGGGACTGTTTTTT. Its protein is CATSRVSGGLFF.

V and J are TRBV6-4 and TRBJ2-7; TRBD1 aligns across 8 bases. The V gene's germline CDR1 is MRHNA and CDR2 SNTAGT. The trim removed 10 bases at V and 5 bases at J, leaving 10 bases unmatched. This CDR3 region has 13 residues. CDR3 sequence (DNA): TGTGCCAAATCAGACAGGGGCACTAACGAGCAGTACTTC. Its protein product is CAKSDRGTNEQYF.

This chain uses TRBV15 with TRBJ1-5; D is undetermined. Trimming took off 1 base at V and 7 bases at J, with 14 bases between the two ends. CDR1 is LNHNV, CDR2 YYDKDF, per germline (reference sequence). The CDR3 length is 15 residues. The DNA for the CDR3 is TGTGCCACCAGCAGAGCACCTACCCTGGAGCAGCCCCAGCATTTT. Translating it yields CATSRAPTLEQPQHF.

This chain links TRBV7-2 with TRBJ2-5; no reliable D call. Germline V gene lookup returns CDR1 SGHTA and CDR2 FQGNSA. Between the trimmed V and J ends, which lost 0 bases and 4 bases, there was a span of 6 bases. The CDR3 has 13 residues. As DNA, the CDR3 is TGTGCCAGCAGCTTAGCCAGTGGAGAGACCCAGTACTTC. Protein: CASSLASGETQYF.

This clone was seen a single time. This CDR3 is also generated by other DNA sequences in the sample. In DNA, the CDR3 is TGTGCCAGCAGCCACACCCACGAGCAGTACTTC. Its protein is CASSHTHEQYF. The J gene is TRBJ2-7, the V gene TRBV6-5; the D is unclear. Germline loops: CDR1 MNHEY, CDR2 SVGAGI. V was shortened by 6 bases and J by 5 bases, with 8 bases between the two germline ends. The CDR3 has 11 residues.

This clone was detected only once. CDR3 residues: CASSDGTGGYNGYTF. DNA for the CDR3: TGTGCCAGCAGTGACGGGACAGGGGGATATAATGGCTACACCTTC. The chain carries TRBV6-4 and TRBJ1-2, with 11 positions matching TRBD1. Germline loops: CDR1 MRHNA, CDR2 SNTAGT. Trimming took 2 bases from V and 6 from J; bases not matched to a gene: 5. CDR3 length: 15 amino acids.

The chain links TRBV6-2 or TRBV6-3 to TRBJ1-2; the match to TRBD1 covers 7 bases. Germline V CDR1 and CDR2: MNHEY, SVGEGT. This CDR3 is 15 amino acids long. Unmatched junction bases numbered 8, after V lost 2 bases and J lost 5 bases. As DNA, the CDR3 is TGTGCCAGCAGTTACACAGGGGTACTCCCTTATGGCTACACCTTC. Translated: CASSYTGVLPYGYTF.

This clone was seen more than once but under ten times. CDR3 in amino acids: CASLTPSYEQYF. The CDR3 DNA sequence: TGTGCCAGCTTAACACCCTCCTACGAGCAGTACTTC. The chain couples TRBV6-6 to TRBJ2-7; D is undetermined. CDR1 is MNHNY and CDR2 is SVGAGI in the germline V gene (reference sequence). V lost 8 bases and J lost 0, with 8 bases in between. The CDR3 spans 12 residues.

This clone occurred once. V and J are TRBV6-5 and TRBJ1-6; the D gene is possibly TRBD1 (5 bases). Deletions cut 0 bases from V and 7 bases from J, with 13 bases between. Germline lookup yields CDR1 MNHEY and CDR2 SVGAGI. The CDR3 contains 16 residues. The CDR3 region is CASSYSGQGGNSPLHF. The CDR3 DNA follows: TGTGCCAGCAGTTACTCGGGCCAGGGAGGGAATTCACCCCTCCACTTT.

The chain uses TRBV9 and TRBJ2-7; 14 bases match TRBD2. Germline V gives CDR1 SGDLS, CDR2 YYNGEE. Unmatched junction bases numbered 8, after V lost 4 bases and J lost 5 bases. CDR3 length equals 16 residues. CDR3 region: CASSSGTSGRGHEQYF. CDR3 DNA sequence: TGTGCCAGCAGCTCAGGGACTAGCGGGAGAGGCCACGAGCAGTACTTC.

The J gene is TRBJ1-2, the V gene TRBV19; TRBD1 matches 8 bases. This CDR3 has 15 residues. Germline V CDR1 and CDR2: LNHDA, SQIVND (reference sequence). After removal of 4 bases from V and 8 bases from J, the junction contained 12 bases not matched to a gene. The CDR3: CASSTRTGTAGGYTF. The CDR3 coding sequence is TGTGCCAGTAGTACTCGGACAGGGACAGCTGGAGGCTACACCTTC.